This paragraph reports one T cell receptor (beta chain). Its antigen is still unknown. The second PCR ran roughly 7 to 12 cycles with a sample-barcoded 5' primer and J-beta primers. One entry per CDR3 protein, called by TCRdb with MiXCR from the 5' RACE reads. The data hold about 970,000 distinct CDR3 sequences, with 45% to 60% observed a single time. The data were taken from a study of blood T cells in healthy people across ages. V was pared by 4 bases and J by 5 bases, with 15 bases between. Germline V gene data show CDR1 as DFQATT and CDR2 as SNEGSKA (reference sequence). CDR3 length: 13 residues. Points from the study as a whole: More naive CD4+ cells and higher diversity marked long-lived donors relative to aged donors.

The chain uses TRBV20-1 and TRBJ2-7; tentatively, D is TRBD1 (6 bases). The sequence was collected from a woman between 55 and 75 years old in good health. The sequencing sample was made of blood. The CDR3 here is CSANDRTWDEQYF. CDR3 sequence (DNA): TGCAGTGCTAATGACAGGACCTGGGACGAGCAGTACTTC.